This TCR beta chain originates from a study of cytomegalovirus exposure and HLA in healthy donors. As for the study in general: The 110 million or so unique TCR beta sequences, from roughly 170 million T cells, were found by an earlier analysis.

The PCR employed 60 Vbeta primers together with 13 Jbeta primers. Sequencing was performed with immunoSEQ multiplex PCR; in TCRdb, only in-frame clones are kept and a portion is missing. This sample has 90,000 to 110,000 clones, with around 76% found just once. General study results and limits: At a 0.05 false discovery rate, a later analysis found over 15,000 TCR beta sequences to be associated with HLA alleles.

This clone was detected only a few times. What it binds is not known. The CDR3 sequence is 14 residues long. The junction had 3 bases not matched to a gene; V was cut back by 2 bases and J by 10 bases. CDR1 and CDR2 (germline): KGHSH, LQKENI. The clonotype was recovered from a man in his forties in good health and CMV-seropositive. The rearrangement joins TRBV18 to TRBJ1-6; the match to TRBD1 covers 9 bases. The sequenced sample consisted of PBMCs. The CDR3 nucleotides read TGTGCCAGCTCACCAGGGGACAGGGTCTCACCCCTCCACTTT. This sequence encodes CASSPGDRVSPLHF.